This TCR beta chain was recorded in a study of T cell responses to AZD1222 COVID-19 vaccine. Findings and caveats of the study: None of the repertoires were sampled until the peak T cell response had passed. Among the donors, most were white British and more were female, and clonal diversity was possibly underestimated. There were vaccine-associated CD4 TCRs across spike, dominant at 160-218 and 743-854. Seropositive at baseline were only a handful of AZD1222 recipients.

The protocol was immunoSEQ multiplex PCR, while the TCRdb copy is restricted to in-frame clones and leaves out a portion. The sample consists of about 120,000 clones, 88% of them appearing once. With regard to this clone: Its antigen remains unidentified.

CDR3 length equals 16 residues. The germline V gene encodes CDR1 SGHTA and CDR2 FQGTGA. Trimming left V 4 bases short and J 6 bases short, with 19 bases between. The TCR originated in an adult who received the AZD1222 COVID-19 vaccine. Sample: peripheral blood, taken 28 days after the second AZD1222 dose. The chain joins TRBV7-3 to TRBJ2-1; D tentatively fits TRBD1 or TRBD2 (5 bases each). The CDR3 loop is CASSSQGDADFNEQFF. CDR3 bases: TGTGCCAGCAGCTCGCAAGGGGATGCGGACTTCAATGAGCAGTTCTTC.